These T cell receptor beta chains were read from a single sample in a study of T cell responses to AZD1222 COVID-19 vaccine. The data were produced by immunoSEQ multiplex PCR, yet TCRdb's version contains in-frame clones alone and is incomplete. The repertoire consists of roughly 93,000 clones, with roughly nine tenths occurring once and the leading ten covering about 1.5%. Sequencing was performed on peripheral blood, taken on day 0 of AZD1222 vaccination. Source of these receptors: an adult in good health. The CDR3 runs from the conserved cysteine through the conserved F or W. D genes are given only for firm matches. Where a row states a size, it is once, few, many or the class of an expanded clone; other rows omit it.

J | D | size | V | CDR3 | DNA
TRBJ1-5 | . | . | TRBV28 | CASNILRGDNQPQHF | TGTGCCAGCAATATACTAAGGGGTGACAATCAGCCCCAGCATTTT
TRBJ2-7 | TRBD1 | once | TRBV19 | CASSNEQGYEQYF | TGTGCCAGTAGTAACGAACAGGGGTACGAGCAGTACTTC
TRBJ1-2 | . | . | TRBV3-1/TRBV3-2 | CASSPVGVDGYTF | TGTGCCAGCAGCCCCGTCGGGGTAGATGGCTACACCTTC
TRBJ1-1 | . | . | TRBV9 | CASSSGVGTEAFF | TGTGCCAGCAGTTCAGGGGTAGGCACTGAAGCTTTCTTT
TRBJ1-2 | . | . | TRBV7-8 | CASSDERSRGYTF | TGTGCCAGCAGCGATGAGAGGAGTCGGGGCTACACCTTC
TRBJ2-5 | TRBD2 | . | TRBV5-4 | CASSLQRGAQETQYF | TGTGCCAGCAGCTTGCAGCGGGGGGCCCAAGAGACCCAGTACTTC
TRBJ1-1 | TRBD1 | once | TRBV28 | CASRSETGVWTEAFF | TGTGCCAGCAGGTCAGAGACAGGGGTTTGGACTGAAGCTTTCTTT
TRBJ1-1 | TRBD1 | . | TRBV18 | CASSENRRDRREAFF | TGTGCCAGCTCTGAAAACCGAAGGGACAGGCGGGAAGCTTTCTTT
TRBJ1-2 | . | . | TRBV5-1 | CASSLVVQGSDYGYTF | TGCGCCAGCAGCTTGGTGGTGCAGGGGAGCGACTATGGCTACACCTTC
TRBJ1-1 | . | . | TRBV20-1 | CSAGAGAAFF | TGCAGTGCCGGGGCGGGGGCAGCTTTCTTT
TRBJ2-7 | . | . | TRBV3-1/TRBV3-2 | CASSLSGDLNYEQYF | TGTGCCAGCAGCCTAAGTGGGGACTTGAACTACGAGCAGTACTTC
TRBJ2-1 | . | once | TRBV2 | CASSELTNEQFF | TGTGCCAGCAGTGAACTTACCAATGAGCAGTTCTTC
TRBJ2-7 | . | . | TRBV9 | CASSVGGDSYEQYF | TGTGCCAGCAGCGTAGGAGGGGACTCCTACGAGCAGTACTTC
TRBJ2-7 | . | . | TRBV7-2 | CASSFGASSYEQYF | TGTGCCAGCAGCTTTGGCGCCTCCTCCTACGAGCAGTACTTC
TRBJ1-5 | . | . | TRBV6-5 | CASNSPHQPQHF | TGTGCCAGCAATTCTCCCCATCAGCCCCAGCATTTT
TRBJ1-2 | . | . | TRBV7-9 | CASSYTLLDSGYTF | TGTGCCAGCAGCTACACCTTACTAGATAGTGGCTACACCTTC
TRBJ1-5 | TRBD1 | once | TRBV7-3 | CASSPTGVKQPQHF | TGTGCCAGCAGCCCGACAGGGGTAAAACAGCCCCAGCATTTT
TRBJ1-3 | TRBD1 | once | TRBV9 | CASSPPWTGRSGNTIYF | TGTGCCAGCAGCCCCCCTTGGACAGGGAGGTCTGGAAACACCATATATTTT
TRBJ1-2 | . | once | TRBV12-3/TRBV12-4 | CASSLGDGYGYTF | TGTGCCAGCAGTTTAGGGGACGGCTATGGCTACACCTTC
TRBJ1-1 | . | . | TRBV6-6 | CASRSRQPGEAFF | TGTGCCAGCAGATCCCGGCAACCAGGGGAAGCTTTCTTT
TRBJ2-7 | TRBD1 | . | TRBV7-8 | CASEPGDREGPNYEQYF | TGTGCCAGCGAACCTGGGGACAGGGAGGGACCCAACTACGAGCAGTACTTC
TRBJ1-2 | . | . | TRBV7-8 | CASSFFQGQPAAGTRNYGYTF | TGTGCCAGCAGCTTCTTCCAGGGCCAACCCGCCGCCGGGACACGTAACTATGGCTACACCTTC
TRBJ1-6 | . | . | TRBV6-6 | CASSPDSHNSPLHF | TGTGCCAGCAGCCCGGACAGTCATAATTCACCCCTCCACTTT
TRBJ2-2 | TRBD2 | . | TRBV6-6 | CASRGGGLAGLRELFF | TGTGCCTCCCGAGGGGGGGGACTAGCGGGGTTGCGGGAGCTGTTTTTT
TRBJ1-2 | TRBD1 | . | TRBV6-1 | CASSEWDRAPYGYTF | TGTGCCAGCAGTGAATGGGACAGGGCCCCCTATGGCTACACCTTC
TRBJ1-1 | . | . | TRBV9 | CASNLLTLNTEAFF | TGTGCCAGCAACTTATTAACCCTAAACACTGAAGCTTTCTTT
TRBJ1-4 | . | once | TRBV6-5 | CASSTRGTNEKLFF | TGTGCCAGCAGTACCAGGGGAACTAATGAAAAACTGTTTTTT
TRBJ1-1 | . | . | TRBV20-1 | CSAPVWARAFF | TGCAGTGCTCCAGTTTGGGCTAGGGCTTTCTTT
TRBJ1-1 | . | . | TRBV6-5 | CAGHSSGMNTEAFF | TGTGCCGGCCACAGCAGCGGTATGAACACTGAAGCTTTCTTT
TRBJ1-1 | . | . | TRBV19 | CASSTRPGLVAFF | TGTGCCAGTAGTACCCGACCCGGACTCGTGGCTTTCTTT
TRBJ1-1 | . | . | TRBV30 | CAWRGLGTRTEAFF | TGTGCCTGGAGAGGTCTTGGCACGAGAACTGAAGCTTTCTTT
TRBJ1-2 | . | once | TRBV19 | CASSIRGLRAGYTF | TGTGCCAGTAGTATCAGGGGTCTAAGGGCTGGCTACACCTTC
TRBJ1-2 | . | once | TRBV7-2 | CASSPGIGGGYTF | TGTGCCAGCAGCCCCGGGATTGGAGGTGGCTACACCTTC
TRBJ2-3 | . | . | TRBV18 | CASSPRVRSTDTQYF | TGTGCCAGCTCACCTAGGGTGCGGAGCACAGATACGCAGTATTTT
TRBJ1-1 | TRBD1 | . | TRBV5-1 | CASSLTGGRPQKAFF | TGCGCCAGCAGCTTGACAGGGGGGCGCCCCCAGAAAGCTTTCTTT
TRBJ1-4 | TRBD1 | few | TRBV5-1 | CASSRTGIGEKLFF | TGCGCCAGCAGCCGGACAGGAATTGGGGAAAAACTGTTTTTT
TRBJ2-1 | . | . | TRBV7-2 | CASSLGLGLSSYNEQFF | TGTGCCAGCAGCTTAGGTCTTGGCCTTAGCTCCTACAATGAGCAGTTCTTC
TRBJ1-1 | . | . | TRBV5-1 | CASSLARVSEAFF | TGCGCCAGCAGCTTAGCCAGGGTTTCTGAAGCTTTCTTT
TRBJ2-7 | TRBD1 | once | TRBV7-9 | CASSFGRGSYEQYF | TGTGCCAGCAGCTTCGGCAGGGGGTCCTACGAGCAGTACTTC
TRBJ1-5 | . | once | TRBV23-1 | CASQKGASNQPQHF | TGCGCCAGCCAGAAAGGGGCGAGCAATCAGCCCCAGCATTTT
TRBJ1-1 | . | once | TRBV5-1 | CASSLLGAGMNTEAFF | TGCGCCAGCAGCTTGTTGGGGGCAGGGATGAACACTGAAGCTTTCTTT
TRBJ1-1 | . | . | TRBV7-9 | CASSLVKNTEAFF | TGTGCCAGCAGCTTAGTTAAGAACACTGAAGCTTTCTTT
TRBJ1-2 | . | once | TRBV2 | CASSPGKGANYGYTF | TGTGCCAGCAGTCCGGGAAAAGGGGCGAACTATGGCTACACCTTC
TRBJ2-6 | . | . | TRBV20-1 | CSASLRSSGANVLTF | TGCAGTGCTAGTCTCCGTTCCTCTGGGGCCAACGTCCTGACTTTC